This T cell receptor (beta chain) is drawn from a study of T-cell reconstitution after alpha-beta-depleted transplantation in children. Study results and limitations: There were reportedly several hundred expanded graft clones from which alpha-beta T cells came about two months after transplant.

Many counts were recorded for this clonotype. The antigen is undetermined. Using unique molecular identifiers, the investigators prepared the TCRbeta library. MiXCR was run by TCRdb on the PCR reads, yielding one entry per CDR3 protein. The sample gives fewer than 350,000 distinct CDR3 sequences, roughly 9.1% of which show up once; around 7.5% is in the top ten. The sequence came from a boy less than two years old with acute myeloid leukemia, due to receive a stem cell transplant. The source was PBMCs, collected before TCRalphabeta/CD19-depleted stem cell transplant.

The CDR3 nucleotides read TGTGCCAGCAGGCGACAGGAAAATTCACCCCTCCACTTT. This codes for CASRRQENSPLHF. The chain combines TRBV27 with TRBJ1-6; a possible D gene is TRBD1 (6 bases). CDR3 length equals 13 residues. In germline, CDR1 is MNHEY, CDR2 SMNVEV (reference sequence). V was clipped by 6 bases and J by 7 bases, with 10 bases between them.